The following is a TCR beta chain sequence with its context. Antigen unknown. This entry comes from a study of T-cell reconstitution after alpha-beta-depleted transplantation in children. J was trimmed by 0 bases and V by 4 bases; bases with no gene match: 9. The CDR3 length is 17 residues. Study conclusions and caveats: After transplant, at about two months, alpha-beta T cells were reportedly derived from several hundred expanded graft clones. Newly produced T cells mostly provided counts and TCRbeta diversity after one year, as hyperexpanded clones declined.

During its preparation, the TCRbeta library received unique molecular identifiers. One entry per CDR3 protein, called by TCRdb with MiXCR from the PCR reads. Of around 450,000 distinct CDR3 sequences listed, 15% to 20% are singletons. Specimen: PBMCs, mostly from graft donor cells, collected 360 days after TCRalphabeta/CD19-depleted stem cell transplant. This TCR came from a boy under two years old who had a stem cell transplant for Wiskott-Aldrich syndrome, so the T cells may come from the graft donor. The rearrangement joins TRBV12-3 or TRBV12-4 to TRBJ1-3; 7 bases fit TRBD1. This chain's CDR3 is CASSSTRTGTSGNTIYF. The DNA for the CDR3 is TGTGCCAGCAGTTCTACCCGGACAGGCACCTCTGGAAACACCATATATTTT.